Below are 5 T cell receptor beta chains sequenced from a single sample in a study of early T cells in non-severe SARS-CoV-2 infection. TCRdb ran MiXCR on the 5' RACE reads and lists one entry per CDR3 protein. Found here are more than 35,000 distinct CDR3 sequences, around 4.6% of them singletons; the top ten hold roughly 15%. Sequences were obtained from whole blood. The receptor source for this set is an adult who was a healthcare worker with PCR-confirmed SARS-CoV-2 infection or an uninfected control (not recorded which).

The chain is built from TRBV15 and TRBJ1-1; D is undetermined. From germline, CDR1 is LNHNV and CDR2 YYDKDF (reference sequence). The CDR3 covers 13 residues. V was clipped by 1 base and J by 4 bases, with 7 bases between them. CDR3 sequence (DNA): TGTGCCACCAGCAGAGGTGCGAGCACTGAAGCTTTCTTT. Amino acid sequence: CATSRGASTEAFF.

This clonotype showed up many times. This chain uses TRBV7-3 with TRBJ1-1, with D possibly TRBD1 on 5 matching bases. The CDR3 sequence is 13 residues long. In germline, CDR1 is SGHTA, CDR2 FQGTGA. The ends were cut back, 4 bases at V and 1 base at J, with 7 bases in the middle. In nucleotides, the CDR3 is TGTGCCAGCAGCTCACAGGCGAACACTGAAGCTTTCTTT. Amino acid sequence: CASSSQANTEAFF.

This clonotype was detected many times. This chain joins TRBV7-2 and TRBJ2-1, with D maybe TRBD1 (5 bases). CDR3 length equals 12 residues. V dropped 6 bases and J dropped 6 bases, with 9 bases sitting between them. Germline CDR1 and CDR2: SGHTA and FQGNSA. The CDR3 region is CASSAQGNEQFF. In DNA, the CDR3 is TGTGCCAGCAGTGCGCAGGGCAATGAGCAGTTCTTC.

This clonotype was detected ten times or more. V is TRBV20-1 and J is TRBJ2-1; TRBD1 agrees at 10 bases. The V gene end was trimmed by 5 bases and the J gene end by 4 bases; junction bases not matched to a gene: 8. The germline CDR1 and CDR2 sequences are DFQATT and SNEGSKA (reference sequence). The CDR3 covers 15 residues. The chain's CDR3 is CSAQAGTGAYNEQFF. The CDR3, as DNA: TGCAGTGCTCAAGCCGGGACAGGGGCTTACAATGAGCAGTTCTTC.

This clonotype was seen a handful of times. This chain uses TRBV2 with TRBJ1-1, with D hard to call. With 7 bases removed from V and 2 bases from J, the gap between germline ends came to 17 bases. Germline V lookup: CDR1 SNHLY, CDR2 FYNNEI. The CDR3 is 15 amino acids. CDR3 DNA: TGTGCCAGCACCTACCTAAGACGGGCCAACACTGAAGCTTTCTTT. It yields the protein CASTYLRRANTEAFF.